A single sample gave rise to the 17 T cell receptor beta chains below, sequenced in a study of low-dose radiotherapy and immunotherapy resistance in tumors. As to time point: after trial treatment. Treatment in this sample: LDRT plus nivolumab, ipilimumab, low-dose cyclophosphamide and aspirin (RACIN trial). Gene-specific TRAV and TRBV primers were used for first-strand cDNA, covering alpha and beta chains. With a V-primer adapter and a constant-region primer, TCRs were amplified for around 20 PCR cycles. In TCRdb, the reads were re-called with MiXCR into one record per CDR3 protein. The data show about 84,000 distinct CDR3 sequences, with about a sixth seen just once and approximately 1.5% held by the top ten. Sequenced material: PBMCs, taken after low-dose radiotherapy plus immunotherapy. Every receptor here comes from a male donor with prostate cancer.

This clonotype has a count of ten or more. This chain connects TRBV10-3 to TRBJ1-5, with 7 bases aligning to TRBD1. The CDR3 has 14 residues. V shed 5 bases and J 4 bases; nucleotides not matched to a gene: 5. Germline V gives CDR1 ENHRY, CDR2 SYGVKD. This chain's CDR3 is CAISPQGRNQPQHF. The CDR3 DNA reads TGTGCCATCAGTCCACAGGGGCGGAATCAGCCCCAGCATTTT.

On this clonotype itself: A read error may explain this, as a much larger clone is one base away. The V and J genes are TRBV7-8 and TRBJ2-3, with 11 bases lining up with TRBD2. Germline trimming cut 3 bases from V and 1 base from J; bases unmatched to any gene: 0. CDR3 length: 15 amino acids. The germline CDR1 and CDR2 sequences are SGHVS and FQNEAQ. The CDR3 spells CASSFSGGGTDTQYF. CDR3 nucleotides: TGTGCCAGCAGCTTTAGCGGGGGGGGCACAGATACGCAGTATTTT.

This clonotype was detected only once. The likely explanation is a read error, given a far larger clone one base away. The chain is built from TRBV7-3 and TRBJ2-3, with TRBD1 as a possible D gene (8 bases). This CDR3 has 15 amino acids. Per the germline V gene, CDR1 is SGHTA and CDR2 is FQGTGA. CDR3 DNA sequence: TGCGCCAGCAGCCCACAGGGGGGGGGCAAAGATACGCAGTATTTT. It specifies CASSPQGGGKDTQYF.

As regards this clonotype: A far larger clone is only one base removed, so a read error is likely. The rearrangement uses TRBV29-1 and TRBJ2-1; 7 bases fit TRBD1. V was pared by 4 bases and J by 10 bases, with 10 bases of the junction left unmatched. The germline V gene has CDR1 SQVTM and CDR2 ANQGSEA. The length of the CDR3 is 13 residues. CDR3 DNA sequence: TGCAGCGTTGTGGACAGGAGCTCCTACGAGCAGTTCTTC. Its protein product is CSVVDRSSYEQFF.

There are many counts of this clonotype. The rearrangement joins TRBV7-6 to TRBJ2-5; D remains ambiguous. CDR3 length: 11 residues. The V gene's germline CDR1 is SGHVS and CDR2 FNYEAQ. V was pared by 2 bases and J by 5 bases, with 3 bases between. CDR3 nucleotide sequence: TGTGCCAGCAGCTTAACGGAGACCCAGTACTTC. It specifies CASSLTETQYF.

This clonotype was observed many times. The CDR3 nucleotides are TGTGCCAGCAGCGCCTTGGCGGGAGGGGGCGATGAGCAGTTCTTC. Translated: CASSALAGGGDEQFF. The V gene is TRBV2, the J gene TRBJ2-1, with 9 bases fitting TRBD2. From germline, CDR1 is SNHLY and CDR2 FYNNEI. This CDR3 contains 15 residues. V trimming: 6 bases; J trimming: 8 bases; junction bases outside the gene matches: 11.

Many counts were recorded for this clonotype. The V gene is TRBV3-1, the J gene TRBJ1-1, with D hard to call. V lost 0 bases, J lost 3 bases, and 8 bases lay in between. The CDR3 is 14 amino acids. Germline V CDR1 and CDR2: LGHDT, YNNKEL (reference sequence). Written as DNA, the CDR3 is TGTGCCAGCAGCCAAGATCGAGAGGACACTGAAGCTTTCTTT. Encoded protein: CASSQDREDTEAFF.

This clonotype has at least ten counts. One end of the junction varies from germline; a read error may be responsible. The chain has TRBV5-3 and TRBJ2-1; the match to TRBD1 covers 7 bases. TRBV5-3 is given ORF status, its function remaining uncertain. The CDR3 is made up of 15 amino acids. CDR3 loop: CASSLQGSSYNEQFF. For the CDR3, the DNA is TGTGCCAGCAGCTTACAGGGGAGCTCCTACAATGAGCAGTTCTTC.

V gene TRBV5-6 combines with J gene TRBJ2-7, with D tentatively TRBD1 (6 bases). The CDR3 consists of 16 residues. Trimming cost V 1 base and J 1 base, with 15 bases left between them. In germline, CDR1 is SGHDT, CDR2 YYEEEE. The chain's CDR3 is CASSLWGLLRSYEQYF. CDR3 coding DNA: TGTGCCAGCAGCTTGTGGGGGCTCTTGAGGTCCTACGAGCAGTACTTC.

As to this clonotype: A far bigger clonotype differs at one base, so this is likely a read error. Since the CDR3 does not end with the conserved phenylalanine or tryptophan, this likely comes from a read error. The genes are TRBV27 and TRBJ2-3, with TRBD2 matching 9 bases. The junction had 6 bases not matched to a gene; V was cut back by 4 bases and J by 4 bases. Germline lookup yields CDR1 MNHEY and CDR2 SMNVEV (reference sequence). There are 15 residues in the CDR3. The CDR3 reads CASSSPGLASDTQYL. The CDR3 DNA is TGTGCCAGCAGTTCACCGGGACTAGCATCAGATACGCAGTATTTA.

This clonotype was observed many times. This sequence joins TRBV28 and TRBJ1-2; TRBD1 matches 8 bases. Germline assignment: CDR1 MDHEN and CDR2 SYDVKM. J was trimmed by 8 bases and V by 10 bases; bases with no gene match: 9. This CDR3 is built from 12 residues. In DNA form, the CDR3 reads TGTGCCACCCTCAGGGGGCTATGGGGCTACACCTTC. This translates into CATLRGLWGYTF.

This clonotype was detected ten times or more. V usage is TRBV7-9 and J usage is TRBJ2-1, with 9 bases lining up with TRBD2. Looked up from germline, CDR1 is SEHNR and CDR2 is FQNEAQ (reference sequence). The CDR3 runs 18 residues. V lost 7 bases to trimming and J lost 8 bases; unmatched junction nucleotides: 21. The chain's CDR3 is CASISPDYSGSRWDEQFF. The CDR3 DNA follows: TGTGCCAGCATCTCTCCAGATTATAGCGGGAGTCGTTGGGATGAGCAGTTCTTC. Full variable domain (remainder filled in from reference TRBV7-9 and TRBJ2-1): DTGVSQNPRHKITKRGQNVTFRCDPISEHNRLYWYRQTLGQGPEFLTYFQNEAQLEKSRLLSDRFSAERPKGSFSTLEIQRTEQGDSAMYLCASISPDYSGSRWDEQFFGPGTRLTVL.

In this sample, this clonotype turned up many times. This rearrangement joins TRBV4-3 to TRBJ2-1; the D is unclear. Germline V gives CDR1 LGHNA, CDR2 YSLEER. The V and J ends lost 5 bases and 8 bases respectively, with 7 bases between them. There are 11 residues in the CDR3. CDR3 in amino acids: CASSSGDEQFF. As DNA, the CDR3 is TGCGCCAGCAGCAGTGGGGATGAGCAGTTCTTC.

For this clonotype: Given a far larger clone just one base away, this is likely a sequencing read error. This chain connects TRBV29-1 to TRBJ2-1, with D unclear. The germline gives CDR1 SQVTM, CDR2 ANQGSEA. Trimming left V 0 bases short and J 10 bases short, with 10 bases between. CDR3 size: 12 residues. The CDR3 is CSVEDLVYEQFF. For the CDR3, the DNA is TGCAGCGTTGAAGATCTGGTTTACGAGCAGTTCTTC.

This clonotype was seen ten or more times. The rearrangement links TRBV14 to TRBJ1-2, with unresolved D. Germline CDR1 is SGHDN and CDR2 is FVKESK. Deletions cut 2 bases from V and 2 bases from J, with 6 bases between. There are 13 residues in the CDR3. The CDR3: CASSQPTNYGYTF. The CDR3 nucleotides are TGTGCCAGCAGCCAACCAACCAACTATGGCTACACCTTC.

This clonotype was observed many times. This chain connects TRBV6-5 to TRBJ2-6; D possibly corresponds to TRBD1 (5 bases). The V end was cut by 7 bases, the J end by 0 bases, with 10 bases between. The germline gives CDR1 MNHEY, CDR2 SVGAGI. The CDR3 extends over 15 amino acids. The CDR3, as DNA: TGTGCCAGCACCGACAGAATCTCTGGGGCCAACGTCCTGACTTTC. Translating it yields CASTDRISGANVLTF.

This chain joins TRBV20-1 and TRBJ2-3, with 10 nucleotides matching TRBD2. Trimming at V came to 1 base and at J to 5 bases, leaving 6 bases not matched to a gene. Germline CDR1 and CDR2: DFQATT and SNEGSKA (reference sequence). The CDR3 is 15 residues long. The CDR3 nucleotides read TGCAGTGCTAGAGCAAGCGGGGGGGCAGGAGATACGCAGTATTTT. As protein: CSARASGGAGDTQYF.